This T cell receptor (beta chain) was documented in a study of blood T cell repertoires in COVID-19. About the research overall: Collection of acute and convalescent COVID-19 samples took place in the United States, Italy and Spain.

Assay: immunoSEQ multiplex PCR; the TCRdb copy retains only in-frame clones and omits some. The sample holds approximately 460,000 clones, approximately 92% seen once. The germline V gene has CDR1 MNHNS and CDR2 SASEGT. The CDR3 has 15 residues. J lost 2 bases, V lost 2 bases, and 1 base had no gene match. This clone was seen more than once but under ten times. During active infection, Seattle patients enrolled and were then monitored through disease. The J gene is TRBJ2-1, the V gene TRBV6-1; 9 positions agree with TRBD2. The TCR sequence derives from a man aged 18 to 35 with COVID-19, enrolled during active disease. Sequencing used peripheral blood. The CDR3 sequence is CASSERTSAYNEQFF. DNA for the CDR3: TGTGCCAGCAGTGAAAGGACTAGCGCCTACAATGAGCAGTTCTTC.